The source of this T cell receptor beta chain is a study of cytomegalovirus exposure and HLA in healthy donors. Use of 60 Vbeta and 13 Jbeta primers characterized the PCR. TCRdb keeps only in-frame clones here, not all; method: immunoSEQ multiplex PCR. Found here are about 87,000 clones, 74% of them singletons; the top ten hold 20% to 25%. CDR1 is LGHNA, CDR2 YNFKEQ, per germline. V lost 0 bases and J 8 bases, leaving 16 bases between the germline ends. There are 15 residues in the CDR3. Sequences were obtained from PBMCs. The V call is TRBV4-2, the J call TRBJ1-1; tentative D call: TRBD1 (6 bases). The sequence was obtained from a man younger than 45 in good health and CMV-seropositive. CDR3 coding DNA: TGTGCCAGCAGCCAAGACCCGGGGCCGCAGGGGGAAGCTTTCTTT. Its protein product is CASSQDPGPQGEAFF.